The next 9 T cell receptor beta chains were all read from a single sample in a study of vaccination and CD4 T cells after COVID-19. As for treatment: roughly 10-day PBMC culture with coronavirus spike peptide pools or control peptides (ViraFEST assay). Ahead of the COVID-19 pandemic (2011-2018), the CD4+ T cells of the unexposed donor were collected. The assay that was used to sequence DNA from cultured CD4+ T cells was the Oncomine TCR Beta short-read assay. The template was genomic DNA from cultured CD4+ T cells. TCRdb recomputed calls from the PCR reads with MiXCR, one row per CDR3 protein. The repertoire holds about 7,800 distinct CDR3 sequences, with approximately 41% as singletons. The antigens for these receptors are not known. Source material: CD4+ T cells from blood, cultured in vitro. These TCRs come from a human donor in good health.

This clonotype has just a few counts. The chain couples TRBV7-2 to TRBJ2-5; D remains ambiguous. V lost 5 bases to trimming and J lost 4 bases, with 17 bases between them. This CDR3 is built from 15 residues. The germline V gene encodes CDR1 SGHTA and CDR2 FQGNSA. The DNA for the CDR3 is TGTGCCAGCAGCCGTGCCCTCGGAGTCCTAGAGACCCAGTACTTC. Translated, it gives CASSRALGVLETQYF.

The chain couples TRBV20-1 to TRBJ1-1; no definite D call. The ends were cut back, 3 bases at V and 1 base at J, with 15 bases in the middle. The germline gives CDR1 DFQATT, CDR2 SNEGSKA (reference sequence). This CDR3 is built from 15 residues. This chain's CDR3 is CSASNRGLTNTEAFF. DNA of the CDR3: TGCAGTGCTAGTAATAGAGGGTTGACGAACACTGAAGCTTTCTTT.

In this sample, this clonotype turned up a few times. The V and J genes are TRBV20-1 and TRBJ1-2; 8 bases are a match to TRBD1. The germline V gene encodes CDR1 DFQATT and CDR2 SNEGSKA (reference sequence). V lost 1 base and J lost 1; bases outside the gene matches: 5. This CDR3 contains 15 residues. CDR3: CSARAGQGDNYGYTF. In DNA form, the CDR3 reads TGCAGTGCTAGAGCCGGACAGGGAGATAACTATGGCTACACCTTC.

V usage is TRBV6-1 and J usage is TRBJ2-6; no clear D gene. This CDR3 contains 11 residues. The V and J ends lost 4 bases and 13 bases respectively, with 8 bases between them. Germline V CDR1 and CDR2: MNHNS, SASEGT. The CDR3 loop reads CASSATAVLTF. CDR3 DNA: TGTGCCAGCAGTGCGACTGCTGTCCTGACTTTC.

The rearrangement links TRBV20-1 to TRBJ1-2; D gene uncertain. Germline CDR1 DFQATT, CDR2 SNEGSKA (reference sequence). The CDR3 loop spans 15 amino acids. Trimming took 0 bases from V and 4 from J, leaving 15 bases between them. The CDR3 reads CSARDRKVRPYGYTF. DNA for the CDR3: TGCAGTGCTAGAGATAGGAAGGTCAGACCCTATGGCTACACCTTC.

This clonotype showed up just a few times. The gene calls are TRBV7-8 and TRBJ2-1, with D unclear. The CDR3 runs 13 residues. V lost 2 bases and J lost 9, with 11 bases in between. Germline CDR1 reads SGHVS; CDR2 reads FQNEAQ. The CDR3 loop is CASSLRSLAEQFF. In DNA, the CDR3 is TGTGCCAGCAGCTTACGTAGCTTGGCTGAGCAGTTCTTC.

This clonotype was counted only a few times. The rearrangement links TRBV6-4 to TRBJ2-6; D is undetermined. The CDR3 totals 13 residues. CDR1 and CDR2 (germline): MRHNA, SNTAGT. Trimming took off 3 bases at V and 4 bases at J, with 4 bases between the two ends. CDR3 sequence: CASSETGANVLTF. In nucleotides, the CDR3 is TGTGCCAGCAGTGAGACAGGGGCCAACGTCCTGACTTTC.

The chain employs TRBV6-1 and TRBJ1-2; 12 bases line up with TRBD1. The junction had 8 bases not matched to a gene; V was cut back by 5 bases and J by 7 bases. The CDR3 spans 15 residues. CDR1 is MNHNS and CDR2 is SASEGT in the germline V gene. CDR3 in amino acids: CASSLGTGGDAGYTF. The CDR3 bases are TGTGCCAGCAGTCTTGGGACAGGGGGCGATGCTGGCTACACCTTC.

CDR3 residues: CASSSTGGSEQYF. CDR3 nucleotides: TGTGCCAGCAGCAGTACAGGGGGGAGCGAGCAGTACTTC. The chain combines TRBV7-2 with TRBJ2-7; 8 bases agree with TRBD1. CDR1 is SGHTA, CDR2 FQGNSA, per germline. Germline trimming cut 5 bases from V and 6 bases from J; bases unmatched to any gene: 6. The CDR3 is 13 residues long.